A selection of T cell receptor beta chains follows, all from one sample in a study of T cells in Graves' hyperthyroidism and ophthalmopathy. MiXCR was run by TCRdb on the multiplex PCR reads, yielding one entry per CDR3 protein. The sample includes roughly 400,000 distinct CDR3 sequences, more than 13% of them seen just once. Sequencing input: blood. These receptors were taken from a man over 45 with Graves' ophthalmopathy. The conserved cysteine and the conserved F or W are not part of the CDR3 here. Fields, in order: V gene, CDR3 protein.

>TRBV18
ASSPETGTLNYGYT
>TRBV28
ASSKDTRNRNIQY
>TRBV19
ASSIPAQETQY
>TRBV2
ASRAQAGGANVLT
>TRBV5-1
ASRLASHSTDTQY
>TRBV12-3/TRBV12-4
ASSFSGKLF
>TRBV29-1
SVGGGRAADTQY
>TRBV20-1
SAQSTSGFYEQY
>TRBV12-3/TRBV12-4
ASSLWQGSTIISPLH
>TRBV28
AISGPRSYNEQF
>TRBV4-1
ASSPRPGIDEQF
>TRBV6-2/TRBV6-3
ASTLTSGSEQF
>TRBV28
ASSRREGGYT
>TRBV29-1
SVEEDFGNEQF
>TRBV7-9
ASSFGGGRGLNEQY
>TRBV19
ASSGGLLGNQPQH
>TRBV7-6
ASSSYGQGYEQY
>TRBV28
ATMSVAGSYEQY
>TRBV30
ALGGGEQY
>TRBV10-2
ASLEAPGRETQY
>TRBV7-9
ASSFGLAENTGELF
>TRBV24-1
ATSYPGGGNEQF
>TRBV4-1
ASSQEGSSKGAYGYT
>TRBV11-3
ASSPTLRETQY
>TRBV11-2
ASSPTLGRRGEQF
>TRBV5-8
ASSLVGPNEKLF
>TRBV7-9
ATVTAANYEQY
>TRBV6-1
ASRTGGPETQY
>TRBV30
AWRDRLRGSTDTQY
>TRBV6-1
ASRAGTANTEAF
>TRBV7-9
ASSLAVMNTEAF
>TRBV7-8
ASSFAGVIDTQY
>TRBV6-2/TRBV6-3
ASSHREAPLQF
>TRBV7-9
ASSLGPIYEQY
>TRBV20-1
SATDREETQY
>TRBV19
ASTRDRTNTEAF
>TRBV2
ASSESASGANVLT
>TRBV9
ASSVGGGQKLF
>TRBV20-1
SARDRVYGYT
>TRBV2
ASSGLDTQY
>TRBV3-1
ASSQRGSDEQF
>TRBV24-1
ATSDTRNTVNEQF
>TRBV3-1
ASSQGVRGRYTEAF
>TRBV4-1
ASSQESGMQNQPQH
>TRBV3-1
ASSYQTGGPFLNEQF
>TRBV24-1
ATLTGTSGALSYEQY
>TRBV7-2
ASRQATSGRAGEQF
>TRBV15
ATSRDRAQGKNIQY
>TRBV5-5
ASNFDPYEQY
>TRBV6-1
ASREDRGGYRNNEQF
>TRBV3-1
ASSEQGEQY
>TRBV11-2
ASSPLPLSQY
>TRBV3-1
ASSLVASGNTDTQY
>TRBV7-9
ASSLGVGRVYNEQF
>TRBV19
ASSLVGQATEQY